Listed here are 3 T cell receptor beta chains from one sample, sequenced in a study of shared clonotypes between healthy human individuals. The method was immunoSEQ multiplex PCR; TCRdb's version includes in-frame clones alone and lacks a portion of them. Here the sample spans under 2.5 million clones, under 95% being singletons. Sequencing was done on a sample of naive CD4+ T cells from PBMCs. Subset here: CD45RA+ positively selected. The receptors shown here come from a man in his late teens or twenties in good health. Some clones in this sample may be carry-over from other donors' samples.

The chain has TRBV11-2 and TRBJ2-1, with TRBD1 matching over 9 bases. This CDR3 has 16 residues. Trimming at V came to 6 bases and at J to 12 bases, leaving 18 bases not matched to a gene. Looked up from germline, CDR1 is SGHAT and CDR2 is FQNNGV. The CDR3 spells CASSQQGAHKFGRQFF. CDR3 bases: TGTGCCAGCAGTCAACAGGGGGCGCATAAGTTCGGCCGGCAGTTCTTC.

The chain links TRBV28 to TRBJ2-5; maybe TRBD2 (6 bases). CDR1 and CDR2 from the germline V gene are MDHEN and SYDVKM. V gave up 6 bases and J gave up 5 bases, with 16 bases separating them. CDR3 length: 14 amino acids. In DNA form, the CDR3 reads TGTGCCAGCAGCCAAGGACTACACCTGGAGACCCAGTACTTC. This sequence encodes CASSQGLHLETQYF.

This clone was counted only a few times. The chain has TRBV5-1 and TRBJ1-2; 7 bases map to TRBD1. The CDR3 has 14 residues. The trim removed 0 bases at V and 8 bases at J, leaving 7 bases unmatched. Germline CDR1 is SGHRS and CDR2 is YFSETQ. The chain's CDR3 is CASSLATGVEGYTF. The CDR3 DNA reads as TGCGCCAGCAGCTTGGCCACAGGGGTGGAAGGCTACACCTTC.